This is a list of T cell receptor beta chains from one sample in a study of T-cell reconstitution after alpha-beta-depleted transplantation in children. TCRdb used MiXCR to reprocess the PCR reads, holding one entry per CDR3 protein. The sample yields around 400,000 distinct CDR3 sequences, under 13% seen once. Source: PBMCs from the stem cell graft donor, taken from the stem cell graft. Receptors were obtained from a human donor who donated a stem cell graft to a child with acute myeloid leukemia. CDR3s include the opening cysteine and the closing phenylalanine or tryptophan. The order of the fields is J gene, V gene, D gene, clone size, CDR3 DNA, CDR3 protein. D genes are given only for firm matches. Some rows mark clone size as missing; the rest say once, few, many or name a class of expanded clone.

TRBJ2-4 TRBV4-1 TRBD1 . TGCGCCAGCAGCCCCCAGGGGGCTGGAACGGGAAACATTCAGTACTTC CASSPQGAGTGNIQYF
TRBJ1-2 TRBV5-1 . . TGCGCCAGCAGCTTGGGGAACAGTGGGGAATATGGCTACACCTTC CASSLGNSGEYGYTF
TRBJ2-2 TRBV10-3 TRBD2 few TGTGCCATCAGTGCCCCGGGAGGAACGAACACCGGGGAGCTGTTTTTT CAISAPGGTNTGELFF
TRBJ1-1 TRBV5-1 . few TGCGCCAGCAGCTTGGCCGGGACGGACACGAACACTGAAGCTTTCTTT CASSLAGTDTNTEAFF
TRBJ2-1 TRBV19 TRBD2 . TGTGCCAGTAGCAACACGGGACTAGCGCCCTACAATGAGCAGTTCTTC CASSNTGLAPYNEQFF
TRBJ2-3 TRBV11-1 . few TGTGCCAGCAGCCCGACCTTAGCGGATACGCAGTATTTT CASSPTLADTQYF
TRBJ2-3 TRBV3-1 . . TGTGCCAGCAGCCAAGATTCCCCGGGGGTCGGCACAGATACGCAGTATTTT CASSQDSPGVGTDTQYF
TRBJ2-5 TRBV3-1 TRBD2 few TGTGCCAGCAGCCCCCGGGTAGGTCTAGCGGAAGAGACCCAGTACTTC CASSPRVGLAEETQYF
TRBJ2-5 TRBV7-2 . many TGTGCCAGCAGGGGGCAAGAGACCCAGTACTTC CASRGQETQYF
TRBJ1-5 TRBV2 . many TGTGCCAGCACCCGACAGAATAGCAATCAGCCCCAGCATTTT CASTRQNSNQPQHF
TRBJ1-1 TRBV7-8 TRBD1 . TGTGCCAGCAGCCCAACGACAGGGTTCATCTTGTTCGCTGAAGCTTTCTTT CASSPTTGFILFAEAFF
TRBJ1-3 TRBV16 . . TGTGCCAGCAGCCAATCGACAGCTGGAAACACCATATATTTT CASSQSTAGNTIYF
TRBJ2-3 TRBV11-2 TRBD1 few TGTGCCAGCAGCTTAGAGCCCAGGGGGATAGATACGCAGTATTTT CASSLEPRGIDTQYF